This TCR beta chain was sequenced during a study of blood T cell repertoires in COVID-19. Looking at the study overall: The United States, Italy and Spain provided the acute and convalescent COVID-19 samples.

The assay was immunoSEQ multiplex PCR, and TCRdb's table has in-frame clones only and misses some. The sample shows roughly 90,000 clones, over 80% of them seen only once. Germline V gives CDR1 MNHEY, CDR2 SMNVEV (reference sequence). This CDR3 has 13 residues. V shed 4 bases and J 2 bases; nucleotides not matched to a gene: 1. Sequenced sample: peripheral blood. The rearrangement links TRBV27 to TRBJ2-5, with TRBD1 identical over 7 bases. The TCR originated in a woman aged 80 or over with active or convalescent COVID-19. CDR3 loop: CASSWDSQETQYF. CDR3 coding DNA: TGTGCCAGCAGTTGGGACAGTCAAGAGACCCAGTACTTC.